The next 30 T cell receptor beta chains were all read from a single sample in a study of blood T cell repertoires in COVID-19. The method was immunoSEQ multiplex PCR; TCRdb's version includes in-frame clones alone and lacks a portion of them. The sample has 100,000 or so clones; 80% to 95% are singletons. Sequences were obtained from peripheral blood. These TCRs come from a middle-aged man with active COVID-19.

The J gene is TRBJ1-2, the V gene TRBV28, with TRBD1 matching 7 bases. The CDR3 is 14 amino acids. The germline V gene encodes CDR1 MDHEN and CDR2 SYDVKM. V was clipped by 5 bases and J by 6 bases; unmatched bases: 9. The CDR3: CASSTPGTVHGYTF. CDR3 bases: TGTGCCAGCAGTACCCCCGGGACAGTGCATGGCTACACCTTC.

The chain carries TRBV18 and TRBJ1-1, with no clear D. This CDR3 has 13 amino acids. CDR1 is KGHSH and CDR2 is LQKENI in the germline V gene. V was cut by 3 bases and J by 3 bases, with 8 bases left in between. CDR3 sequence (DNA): TGTGCCAGCTCACCCCGGGTGGACACTGAAGCTTTCTTT. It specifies CASSPRVDTEAFF.

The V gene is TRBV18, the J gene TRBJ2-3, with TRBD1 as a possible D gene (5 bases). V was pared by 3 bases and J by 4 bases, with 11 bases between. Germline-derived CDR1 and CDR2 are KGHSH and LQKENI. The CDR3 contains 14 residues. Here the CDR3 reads CASSPKGNSDTQYF. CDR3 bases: TGTGCCAGCTCACCTAAGGGGAACTCAGATACGCAGTATTTT.

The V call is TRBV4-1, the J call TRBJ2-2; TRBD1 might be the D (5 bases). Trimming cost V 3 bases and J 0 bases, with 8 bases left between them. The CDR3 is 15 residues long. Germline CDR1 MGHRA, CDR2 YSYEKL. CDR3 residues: CASSHSTANTGELFF. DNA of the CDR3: TGCGCCAGCAGCCATTCGACAGCGAACACCGGGGAGCTGTTTTTT.

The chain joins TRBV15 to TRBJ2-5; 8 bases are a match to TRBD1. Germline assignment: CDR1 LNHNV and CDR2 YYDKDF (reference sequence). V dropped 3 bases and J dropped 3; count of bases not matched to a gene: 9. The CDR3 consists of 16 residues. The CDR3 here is CATSRPNGQGKETQYF. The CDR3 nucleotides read TGTGCCACCAGCAGGCCCAATGGACAGGGCAAAGAGACCCAGTACTTC.

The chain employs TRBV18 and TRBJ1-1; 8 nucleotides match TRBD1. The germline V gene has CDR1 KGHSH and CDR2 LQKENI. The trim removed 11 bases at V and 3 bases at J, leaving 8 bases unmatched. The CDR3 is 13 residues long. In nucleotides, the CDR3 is TGTGCCGCGGCAGGGGGCCGGGACACTGAAGCTTTCTTT. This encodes CAAAGGRDTEAFF.

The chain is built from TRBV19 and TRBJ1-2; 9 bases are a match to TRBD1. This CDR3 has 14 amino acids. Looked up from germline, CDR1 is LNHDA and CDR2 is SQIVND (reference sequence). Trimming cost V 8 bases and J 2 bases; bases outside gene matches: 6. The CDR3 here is CASWVTGGNYGYTF. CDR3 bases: TGTGCCAGTTGGGTGACAGGGGGGAACTATGGCTACACCTTC.

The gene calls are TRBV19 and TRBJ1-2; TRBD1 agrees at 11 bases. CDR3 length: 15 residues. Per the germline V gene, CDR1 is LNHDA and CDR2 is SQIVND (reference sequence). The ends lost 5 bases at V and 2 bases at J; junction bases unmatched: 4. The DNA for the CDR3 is TGTGCCAGTAGTCCCGGACAGGGGGCGAACTATGGCTACACCTTC. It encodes CASSPGQGANYGYTF.

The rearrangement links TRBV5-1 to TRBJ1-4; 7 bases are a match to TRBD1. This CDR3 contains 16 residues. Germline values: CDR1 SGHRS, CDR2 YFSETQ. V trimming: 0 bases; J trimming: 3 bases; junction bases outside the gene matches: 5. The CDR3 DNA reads TGCGCCAGCAGCTTGGGACAGGGTGCAGCTAATGAAAAACTGTTTTTT. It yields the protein CASSLGQGAANEKLFF.

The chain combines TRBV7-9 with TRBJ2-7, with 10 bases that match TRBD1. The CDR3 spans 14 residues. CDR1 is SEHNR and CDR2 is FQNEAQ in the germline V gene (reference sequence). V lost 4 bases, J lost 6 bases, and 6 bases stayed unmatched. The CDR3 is CASSSTRDRGEQYF. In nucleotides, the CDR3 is TGTGCCAGCAGCTCAACCCGGGACAGGGGCGAGCAGTACTTC.

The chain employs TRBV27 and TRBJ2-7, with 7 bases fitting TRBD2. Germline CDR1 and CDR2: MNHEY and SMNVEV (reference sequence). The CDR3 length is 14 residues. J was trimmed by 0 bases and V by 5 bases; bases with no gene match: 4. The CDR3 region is CASSRAGTSYEQYF. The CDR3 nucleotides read TGTGCCAGCAGTCGAGCGGGAACCTCCTACGAGCAGTACTTC.

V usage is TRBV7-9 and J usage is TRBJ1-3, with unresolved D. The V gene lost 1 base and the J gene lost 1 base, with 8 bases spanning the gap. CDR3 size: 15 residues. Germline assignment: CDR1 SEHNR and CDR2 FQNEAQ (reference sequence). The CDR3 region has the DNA TGTGCCAGCAGCTTAGTAGTCTTGTCTGGAAACACCATATATTTT. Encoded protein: CASSLVVLSGNTIYF.

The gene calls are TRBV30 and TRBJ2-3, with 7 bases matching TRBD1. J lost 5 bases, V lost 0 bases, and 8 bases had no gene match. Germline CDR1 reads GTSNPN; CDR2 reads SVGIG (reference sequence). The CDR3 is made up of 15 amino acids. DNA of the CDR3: TGTGCCTGGAGTGTGGTCACAGGGGTGAGAGATACGCAGTATTTT. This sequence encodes CAWSVVTGVRDTQYF.

CDR3 amino acids: CASSYEGGSYGYTF. The CDR3 coding sequence is TGTGCCAGCAGTTACGAGGGTGGAAGCTATGGCTACACCTTC. The rearrangement uses TRBV6-5 and TRBJ1-2, with D hard to call. V lost 2 bases, J lost 4 bases, and 11 bases lay in between. CDR3 length: 14 residues. Germline CDR1 is MNHEY and CDR2 is SVGAGI.

The CDR3, as DNA: TGTGCCAGCAGCTCCGGTTTAGCGGGAGGGCTTTTGGCTGGGGCCAACGTCCTGACTTTC. It specifies CASSSGLAGGLLAGANVLTF. The V and J genes are TRBV5-4 and TRBJ2-6, with 11 bases lining up with TRBD2. Unmatched junction bases numbered 13, after V lost 3 bases and J lost 2 bases. The germline CDR1 and CDR2 sequences are SGHNT and YYREEE (reference sequence). This CDR3 has 20 amino acids.

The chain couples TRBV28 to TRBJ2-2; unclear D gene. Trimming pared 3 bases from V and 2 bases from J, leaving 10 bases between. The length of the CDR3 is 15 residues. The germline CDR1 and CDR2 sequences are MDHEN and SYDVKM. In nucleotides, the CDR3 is TGTGCCAGCAGTTTTTTGCTAGGAAACACCGGGGAGCTGTTTTTT. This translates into CASSFLLGNTGELFF. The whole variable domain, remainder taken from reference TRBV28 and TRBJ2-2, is DVKVTQSSRYLVKRTGEKVFLECVQDMDHENMFWYRQDPGLGLRLIYFSYDVKMKEKGDIPEGYSVSREKKERFSLILESASTNQTSMYLCASSFLLGNTGELFFGEGSRLTVL.

The chain's CDR3 is CASSQEQTNYGYTF. The DNA of the CDR3 is TGCGCCAGCAGCCAAGAACAGACTAACTATGGCTACACCTTC. This chain joins TRBV4-1 and TRBJ1-2, with D uncertain. The CDR3 consists of 14 residues. V lost 0 bases, J lost 0 bases, and 5 bases lay in between. CDR1 is MGHRA and CDR2 is YSYEKL in the germline V gene.

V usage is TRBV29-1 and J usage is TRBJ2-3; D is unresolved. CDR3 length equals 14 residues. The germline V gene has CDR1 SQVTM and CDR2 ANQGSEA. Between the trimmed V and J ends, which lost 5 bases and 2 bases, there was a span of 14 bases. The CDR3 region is CSVPGRYLTDTQYF. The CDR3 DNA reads TGCAGCGTTCCCGGTCGGTACCTCACAGATACGCAGTATTTT.

This CDR3 reads CASSSSADRGRTEAFF. DNA of the CDR3: TGTGCCAGCAGCTCATCCGCCGACAGGGGGAGGACTGAAGCTTTCTTT. This sequence joins TRBV5-5 and TRBJ1-1, with TRBD1 matching over 9 bases. From germline, CDR1 is SGHKS and CDR2 YYEKEE (reference sequence). Trimming cost V 3 bases and J 5 bases; bases outside gene matches: 11. The length of the CDR3 is 16 residues.

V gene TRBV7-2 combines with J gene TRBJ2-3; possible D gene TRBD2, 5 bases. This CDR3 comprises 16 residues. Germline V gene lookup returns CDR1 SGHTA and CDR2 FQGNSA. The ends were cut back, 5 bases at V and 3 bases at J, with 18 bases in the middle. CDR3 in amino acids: CASSAPGLRRTDTQYF. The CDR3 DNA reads TGTGCCAGCAGCGCGCCGGGCCTTAGGAGGACAGATACGCAGTATTTT.

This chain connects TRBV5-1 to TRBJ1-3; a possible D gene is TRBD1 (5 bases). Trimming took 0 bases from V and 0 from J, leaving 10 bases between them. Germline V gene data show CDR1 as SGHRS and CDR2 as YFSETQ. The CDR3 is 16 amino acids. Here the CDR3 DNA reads TGCGCCAGCAGCTTGGGGGGCATGAGCTCTGGAAACACCATATATTTT. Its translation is CASSLGGMSSGNTIYF.

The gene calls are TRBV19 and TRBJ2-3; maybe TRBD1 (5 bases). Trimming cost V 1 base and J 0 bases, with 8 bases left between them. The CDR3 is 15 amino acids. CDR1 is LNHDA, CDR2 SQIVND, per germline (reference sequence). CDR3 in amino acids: CASSIVGASTDTQYF. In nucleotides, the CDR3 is TGTGCCAGTAGTATAGTTGGGGCTAGCACAGATACGCAGTATTTT.

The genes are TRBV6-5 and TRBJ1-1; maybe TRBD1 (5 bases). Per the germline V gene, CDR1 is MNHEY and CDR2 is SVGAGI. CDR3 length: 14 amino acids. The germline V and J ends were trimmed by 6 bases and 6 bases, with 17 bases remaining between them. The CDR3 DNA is TGTGCCAGCAGCTATGGGGGGGTTGGCGCTGAAGCTTTCTTT. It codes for CASSYGGVGAEAFF.

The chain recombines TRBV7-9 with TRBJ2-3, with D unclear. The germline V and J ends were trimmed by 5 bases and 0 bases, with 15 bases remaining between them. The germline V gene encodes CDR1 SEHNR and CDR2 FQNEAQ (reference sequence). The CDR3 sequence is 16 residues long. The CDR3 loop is CASSRFLEMSTDTQYF. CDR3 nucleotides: TGTGCCAGCAGCCGCTTTCTAGAAATGAGCACAGATACGCAGTATTTT.

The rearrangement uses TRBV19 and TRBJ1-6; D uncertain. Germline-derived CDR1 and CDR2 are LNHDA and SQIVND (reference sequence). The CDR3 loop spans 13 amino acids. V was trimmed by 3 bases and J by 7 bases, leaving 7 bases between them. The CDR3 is CASSINRNSPLHF. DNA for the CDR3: TGTGCCAGTAGTATCAACAGAAATTCACCCCTCCACTTT.

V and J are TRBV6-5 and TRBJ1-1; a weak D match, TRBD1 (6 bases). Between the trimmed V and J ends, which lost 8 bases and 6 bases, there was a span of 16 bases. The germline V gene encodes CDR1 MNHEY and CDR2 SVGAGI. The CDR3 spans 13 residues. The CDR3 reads CASYFRRGAEAFF. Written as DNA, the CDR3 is TGTGCCAGCTACTTCCGCAGGGGAGCTGAAGCTTTCTTT.

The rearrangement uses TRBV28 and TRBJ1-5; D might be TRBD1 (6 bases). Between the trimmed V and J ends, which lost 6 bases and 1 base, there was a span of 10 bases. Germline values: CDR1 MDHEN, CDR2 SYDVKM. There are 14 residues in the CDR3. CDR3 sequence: CASRQQGSNQPQHF. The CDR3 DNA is TGTGCCAGCAGGCAACAGGGAAGCAATCAGCCCCAGCATTTT.

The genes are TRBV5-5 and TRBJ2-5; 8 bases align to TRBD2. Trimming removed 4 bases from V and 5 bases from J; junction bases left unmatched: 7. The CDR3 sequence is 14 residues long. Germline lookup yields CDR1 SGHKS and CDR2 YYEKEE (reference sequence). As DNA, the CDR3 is TGTGCCAGCAGCCTCCCCGGGGGGGTGGAGACCCAGTACTTC. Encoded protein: CASSLPGGVETQYF.

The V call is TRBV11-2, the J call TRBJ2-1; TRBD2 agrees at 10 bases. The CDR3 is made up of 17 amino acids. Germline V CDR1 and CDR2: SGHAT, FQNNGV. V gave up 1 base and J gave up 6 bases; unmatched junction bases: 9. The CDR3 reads CASSLGPSGSVSNEQFF. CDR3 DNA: TGTGCCAGCAGCTTAGGGCCTAGCGGGAGTGTCAGCAATGAGCAGTTCTTC.

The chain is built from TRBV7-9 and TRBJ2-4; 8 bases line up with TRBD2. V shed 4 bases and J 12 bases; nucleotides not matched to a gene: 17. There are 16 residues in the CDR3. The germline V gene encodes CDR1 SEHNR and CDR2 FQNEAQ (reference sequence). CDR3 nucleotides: TGTGCCAGCAGCTCGGGAGGGCCCCGTTTAGGTGGGGATCAGTACTTC. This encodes CASSSGGPRLGGDQYF. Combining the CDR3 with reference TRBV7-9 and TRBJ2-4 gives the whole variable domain DTGVSQNPRHKITKRGQNVTFRCDPISEHNRLYWYRQTLGQGPEFLTYFQNEAQLEKSRLLSDRFSAERPKGSFSTLEIQRTEQGDSAMYLCASSSGGPRLGGDQYFGAGTRLSVL.